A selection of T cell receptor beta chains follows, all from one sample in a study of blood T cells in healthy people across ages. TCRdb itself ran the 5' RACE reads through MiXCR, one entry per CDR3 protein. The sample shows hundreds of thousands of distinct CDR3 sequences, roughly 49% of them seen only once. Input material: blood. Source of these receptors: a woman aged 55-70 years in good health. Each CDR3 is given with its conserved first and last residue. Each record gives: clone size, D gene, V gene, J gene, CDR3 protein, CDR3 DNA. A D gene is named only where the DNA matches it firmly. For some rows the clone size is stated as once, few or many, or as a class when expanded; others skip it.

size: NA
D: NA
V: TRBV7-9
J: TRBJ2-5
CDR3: CASSFDTRQYF
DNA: TGTGCCAGCAGCTTTGACACACGACAGTACTTC

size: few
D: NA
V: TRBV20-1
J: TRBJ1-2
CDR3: CSAKAMGGSLSNYGYTF
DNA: TGCAGTGCTAAGGCTATGGGCGGAAGTCTCTCTAACTATGGCTACACCTTC

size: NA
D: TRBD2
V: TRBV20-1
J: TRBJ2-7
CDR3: CSAHIAGARGEQYF
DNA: TGCAGTGCTCATATAGCGGGAGCGCGGGGTGAGCAGTACTTC

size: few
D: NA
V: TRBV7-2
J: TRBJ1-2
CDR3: CASSLKDRANYGYTF
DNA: TGTGCCAGCAGCTTAAAAGACCGAGCTAACTATGGCTACACCTTC

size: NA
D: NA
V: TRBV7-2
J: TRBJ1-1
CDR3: CASSLVEGSTEAFF
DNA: TGTGCCAGCAGCTTAGTGGAGGGGAGCACTGAAGCTTTCTTT

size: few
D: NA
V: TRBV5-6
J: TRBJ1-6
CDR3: CASSSGRWSSYNSPLHF
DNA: TGTGCCAGCAGCTCCGGACGCTGGAGCTCCTATAATTCACCCCTCCACTTT

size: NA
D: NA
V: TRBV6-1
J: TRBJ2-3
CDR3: CASTRDTSRPDTQYF
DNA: TGTGCCAGCACCAGAGACACCTCACGCCCAGATACGCAGTATTTT

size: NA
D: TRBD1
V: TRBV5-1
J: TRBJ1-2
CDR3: CASSRDRDDRGYTF
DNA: TGCGCCAGCAGCAGGGACAGGGATGACAGGGGCTACACCTTC

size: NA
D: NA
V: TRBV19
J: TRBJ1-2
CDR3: CASSHIGGNYGYTF
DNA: TGTGCCAGTAGTCATATCGGCGGGAACTATGGCTACACCTTC

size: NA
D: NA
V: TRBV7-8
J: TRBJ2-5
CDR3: CASSLESGRQETQYF
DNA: TGTGCCAGCAGCTTAGAGTCGGGAAGGCAAGAGACCCAGTACTTC

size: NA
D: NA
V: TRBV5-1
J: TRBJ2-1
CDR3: CASSFTRSAEQFF
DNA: TGCGCCAGCAGCTTCACTAGATCAGCTGAGCAGTTCTTC

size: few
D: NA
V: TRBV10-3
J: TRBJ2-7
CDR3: CAISGQLGEQYF
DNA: TGTGCCATCAGTGGACAACTAGGCGAGCAGTACTTC

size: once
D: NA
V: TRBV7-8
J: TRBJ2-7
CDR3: CASSSTGQHEQYF
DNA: TGTGCCAGCAGCTCGACCGGACAGCACGAGCAGTACTTC

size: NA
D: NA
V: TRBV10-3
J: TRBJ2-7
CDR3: CATRDKGEEQYF
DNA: TGTGCCACCCGGGACAAGGGGGAAGAGCAGTACTTC

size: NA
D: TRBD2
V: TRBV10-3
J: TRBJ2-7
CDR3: CAISAAGLAHEQYF
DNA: TGTGCCATCAGTGCTGCGGGACTAGCCCACGAGCAGTACTTC

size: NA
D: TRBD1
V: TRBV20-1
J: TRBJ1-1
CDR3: CSARPDRGAEAFF
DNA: TGCAGTGCTAGGCCCGACAGGGGGGCTGAAGCTTTCTTT

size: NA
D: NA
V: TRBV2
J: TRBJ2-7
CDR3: CASSEGLNSYNEQYF
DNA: TGTGCCAGCAGTGAAGGGCTTAACTCCTACAACGAGCAGTACTTC